This T cell receptor beta chain was retrieved from a study of T cell repertoires in cytomegalovirus infection. Study at large: Peptides in the study included HLA-C-restricted and HLA-B-restricted CMV epitopes.

This clonotype occurred many times. The antigen is unknown. One entry per CDR3 protein, called by TCRdb with MiXCR from the reads. The sample contains roughly 920,000 distinct CDR3 sequences, 25% to 40% of which appear only once. CDR1 is SGHVS and CDR2 is FQNEAQ in the germline V gene. V shed 5 bases and J shed 3 bases, with 22 bases lying between them. There are 18 residues in the CDR3. Notes on the study in general: Dominating the ex vivo response were HLA-C-restricted CMV-specific TCR beta clonotypes.

The V call is TRBV7-8, the J call TRBJ2-2, with D maybe TRBD2 (5 bases). The TCR originated in a human donor in good health (CMV status not recorded). Some clones in this sample may be carry-over from other donors' samples. Sequencing was performed on cultured CD8+ T cells from PBMCs, taken from culture after CMV antigen stimulation. CDR3 region: CASSPLRSSGFDTGELFF. The CDR3 DNA is TGTGCCAGCAGCCCCCTTAGGTCGTCGGGGTTCGACACCGGGGAGCTGTTTTTT.